These 20 T cell receptor beta chains originate from one sample sequenced in a study of T-cell memory formation after mild COVID-19. MiXCR was run by TCRdb on the 5' RACE reads, yielding one entry per CDR3 protein. Of under 200,000 distinct CDR3 sequences listed, 11% were seen once; the top ten hold approximately 3.4%. The sequencing input was PBMCs or a T cell subset sorted from them (not recorded which). These receptors all come from a man aged 18 to 30 who had mild COVID-19 (a few samples of this study predate the infection). Cell type and time point are not known.

The chain joins TRBV20-1 to TRBJ2-3; TRBD2 agrees at 7 bases. This CDR3 has 13 residues. Germline CDR1 and CDR2: DFQATT and SNEGSKA (reference sequence). The CDR3 here is CRAGPPSTDTQYF. CDR3 nucleotides: TGCAGAGCGGGGCCCCCTAGCACAGATACGCAGTATTTT.

There are many counts of this clonotype. J is TRBJ2-2 and V is TRBV12-3 or TRBV12-4; D remains unclear. The CDR3 loop spans 11 amino acids. V lost 3 bases and J 6 bases, leaving 2 bases between the germline ends. As DNA, the CDR3 is TGTGCCAGCAGTTTCGCCGGGGAGCTGTTTTTT. Translating it yields CASSFAGELFF.

This clonotype was detected a few times. The chain employs TRBV12-3 or TRBV12-4 and TRBJ1-6, with a possible D match to TRBD1 (6 bases). V lost 4 bases and J 7 bases, leaving 20 bases between the germline ends. The CDR3 length is 17 residues. CDR3 sequence: CASSYLLTGRKNSPLHF. Here the CDR3 DNA reads TGTGCCAGCAGTTACCTTTTGACAGGCAGAAAGAATTCACCCCTCCACTTT.

The chain employs TRBV4-2 and TRBJ2-1; 7 bases map to TRBD2. The ends lost 4 bases at V and 5 bases at J; junction bases unmatched: 14. The germline CDR1 and CDR2 sequences are LGHNA and YNFKEQ. CDR3 length: 17 residues. CDR3 DNA: TGTGCCAGCAGCCTCGGGGGGAGGCGGGGGAGCCACAATGAGCAGTTCTTC. It specifies CASSLGGRRGSHNEQFF.

This chain connects TRBV18 to TRBJ2-5, with a possible D match to TRBD2 (5 bases). The CDR3 is 14 amino acids. From germline, CDR1 is KGHSH and CDR2 LQKENI. The V and J ends lost 2 bases and 5 bases respectively, with 12 bases between them. In DNA form, the CDR3 reads TGTGCCAGCTCACCAATGGTGGGAGAGGAGACCCAGTACTTC. Its translation: CASSPMVGEETQYF.

V gene TRBV5-1 combines with J gene TRBJ2-5, with a possible D match to TRBD2 (6 bases). V lost 0 bases and J lost 5, with 14 bases in between. Germline loops: CDR1 SGHRS, CDR2 YFSETQ. The CDR3 sequence is 15 residues long. CDR3 nucleotides: TGCGCCAGCAGCTTGGAGGCGGGGAGTCGGGAGACCCAGTACTTC. Translated: CASSLEAGSRETQYF.

This clonotype occurred many times. This chain uses TRBV20-1 with TRBJ1-2; a weak D match, TRBD1 (6 bases). Trimming took 3 bases from V and 4 from J, leaving 12 bases between them. The V gene's germline CDR1 is DFQATT and CDR2 SNEGSKA (reference sequence). CDR3 size: 13 residues. CDR3: CSARTGFGYGYTF. The CDR3 DNA sequence: TGCAGTGCTAGGACAGGCTTTGGCTATGGCTACACCTTC.

Comments on this clonotype: A junction boundary mismatches the germline segment, possibly from a read error. The J gene is TRBJ1-1, the V gene TRBV7-2; TRBD1 might be the D (5 bases). The CDR3 covers 15 residues. CDR1 SGHTA and CDR2 FQGNSA come from the germline V gene. CDR3 protein: CASSVAGRQNTEAFF. In DNA form, the CDR3 reads TGTGCCAGCAGCGTAGCAGGGAGGCAGAACACTGAAGCTTTCTTT.

This clonotype was seen many times. The V gene is TRBV7-2, the J gene TRBJ2-7; no firm D call. Germline loops: CDR1 SGHTA, CDR2 FQGNSA. The length of the CDR3 is 12 residues. Trimming took 5 bases from V and 3 from J, leaving 8 bases between them. CDR3 bases: TGTGCCAGCAGCGAGACTGGCTACGAGCAGTACTTC. Translated: CASSETGYEQYF.

The V call is TRBV7-2, the J call TRBJ2-3; D remains ambiguous. In germline, CDR1 is SGHTA, CDR2 FQGNSA. The CDR3 contains 14 residues. V was cut by 1 base and J by 4 bases, with 9 bases left in between. The DNA for the CDR3 is TGTGCCAGCAGCTTAGTACATGGCGCAGATACGCAGTATTTT. Residues: CASSLVHGADTQYF.

A few counts support this clonotype. V is TRBV12-3 or TRBV12-4 and J is TRBJ1-4; D is perhaps TRBD1 (6 bases). V was trimmed by 6 bases and J by 7 bases, leaving 18 bases between them. CDR3 length equals 15 residues. CDR3 residues: CASRSPRGHGEKLFF. CDR3 in DNA: TGTGCCAGCAGATCACCCCGGGGGCACGGTGAAAAACTGTTTTTT.

This clonotype has more than one count but fewer than ten. The J gene is TRBJ2-2, the V gene TRBV30; D could derive from TRBD1 or TRBD2 (5 bases each). Germline CDR1 reads GTSNPN; CDR2 reads SVGIG (reference sequence). V shed 0 bases and J shed 8 bases, with 10 bases lying between them. This CDR3 has 13 amino acids. CDR3 loop: CAWSVGTHGELFF. As DNA, the CDR3 is TGTGCCTGGAGTGTAGGGACGCATGGGGAGCTGTTTTTT.

J is TRBJ2-2 and V is TRBV19, with D hard to call. V lost 3 bases and J lost 1, with 6 bases in between. The CDR3 covers 14 residues. Germline-derived CDR1 and CDR2 are LNHDA and SQIVND (reference sequence). The CDR3 spells CASSIGGNTGELFF. CDR3 sequence (DNA): TGTGCCAGTAGTATCGGCGGGAACACCGGGGAGCTGTTTTTT.

The rearrangement links TRBV18 to TRBJ2-3; D might be TRBD1 (6 bases). This CDR3 is built from 17 residues. The V end was cut by 8 bases, the J end by 0 bases, with 21 bases between. The V gene's germline CDR1 is KGHSH and CDR2 LQKENI. The CDR3 reads CASQQPGHRTSTDTQYF. The CDR3 DNA reads as TGTGCCAGCCAACAGCCGGGACACAGAACCAGCACAGATACGCAGTATTTT. The full variable domain, its missing parts supplied by reference TRBV18 and TRBJ2-3, is NAGVMQNPRHLVRRRGQEARLRCSPMKGHSHVYWYRQLPEEGLKFMVYLQKENIIDESGMPKERFSAEFPKEGPSILRIQQVVRGDSAAYFCASQQPGHRTSTDTQYFGPGTRLTVL.

Ten or more counts support this clonotype. V usage is TRBV12-3 or TRBV12-4 and J usage is TRBJ1-2, with D uncertain. The CDR3 covers 15 residues. The V gene lost 3 bases and the J gene lost 4 bases, with 15 bases spanning the gap. CDR3: CASSFSSWAFYGYTF. CDR3 coding DNA: TGTGCCAGCAGTTTCTCATCATGGGCGTTCTATGGCTACACCTTC.

The chain is built from TRBV12-3 or TRBV12-4 and TRBJ2-1, with 8 bases lining up with TRBD2. V lost 5 bases to trimming and J lost 1 base; unmatched junction nucleotides: 4. There are 15 residues in the CDR3. The DNA of the CDR3 is TGTGCCAGCAGTGCCGGGGGGGGGTCCTACAATGAGCAGTTCTTC. Its protein product is CASSAGGGSYNEQFF.

This clonotype was counted only a few times. This rearrangement joins TRBV6-5 to TRBJ2-1; 7 bases align to TRBD2. The V segment lost 1 base and the J segment 0 bases; nucleotides outside the gene matches: 3. The CDR3 consists of 16 residues. Germline assignment: CDR1 MNHEY and CDR2 SVGAGI. Here the CDR3 reads CASSYYGGSSYNEQFF. CDR3 in DNA: TGTGCCAGCAGTTACTACGGGGGGAGCTCCTACAATGAGCAGTTCTTC.

The chain joins TRBV6-5 to TRBJ2-1, with 7 bases lining up with TRBD2. V dropped 8 bases and J dropped 7; count of bases not matched to a gene: 11. CDR1 MNHEY and CDR2 SVGAGI come from the germline V gene. This CDR3 is 14 amino acids long. The CDR3: CASLGSGAENEQFF. In DNA form, the CDR3 reads TGTGCCAGCCTCGGGAGCGGGGCAGAAAATGAGCAGTTCTTC.

The CDR3 region is CASSQNEAGPGGSYGYTF. The CDR3 DNA follows: TGTGCCAGCAGCCAGAATGAAGCGGGGCCAGGGGGCTCCTATGGCTACACCTTC. This chain links TRBV16 with TRBJ1-2, with 8 bases identical to TRBD1. There are 18 residues in the CDR3. Germline V gives CDR1 KGHSY, CDR2 FQNENV. V shed 3 bases and J 4 bases; nucleotides not matched to a gene: 16. Full variable domain (rest looked up from reference TRBV16 and TRBJ1-2): GEEVAQTPKHLVRGEGQKAKLYCAPIKGHSYVFWYQQVLKNEFKFLISFQNENVFDETGMPKERFSAKCLPNSPCSLEIQATKLEDSAVYFCASSQNEAGPGGSYGYTFGSGTRLTVV.

This clonotype was observed a handful of times. The chain recombines TRBV7-2 with TRBJ2-5; D ambiguous. V was shortened by 0 bases and J by 0 bases, with 8 bases between the two germline ends. Germline V lookup: CDR1 SGHTA, CDR2 FQGNSA. This CDR3 is built from 15 residues. In DNA form, the CDR3 reads TGTGCCAGCAGCTTAGCGTCACAGTACCAAGAGACCCAGTACTTC. This encodes CASSLASQYQETQYF.